This T cell receptor (beta chain) was sequenced for a study of OX40 agonist ivuxolimab in advanced cancers. Broadly, across the study: Ivuxolimab was an agonistic, fully human IgG2 monoclonal antibody directed against OX40 (CD134), a costimulatory receptor. The paper covers the monotherapy dose-escalation part of the phase I ivuxolimab trial, which included N = 52 patients. The point of sequencing TCRbeta in the periphery was to test whether ivuxolimab changed TCR sequence diversity and drove clonal T-cell expansion. Intravenous ivuxolimab was administered to patients every 2 weeks at six dose levels: 0.01, 0.1, 0.3, 1.5, 3 and 10 mg/kg. Among the 50 to 55 dose-escalation patients, about 19 had hepatocellular carcinoma, around 15 melanoma, 9 renal cell carcinoma and 9 head and neck cancer. In the dose-escalation cohort, around four fifths of patients were male, and the mean age was 60 years with a range of about 20 to 80. Prior anti-PD-1, anti-PD-L1 or anti-CTLA-4 therapy was permitted, and approximately 40% of dose-escalation patients had received checkpoint inhibitors. Partial responses were achieved by three dose-escalation patients, of whom one had hepatocellular carcinoma and two had cutaneous melanoma. Findings and caveats that apply to the study as a whole: Low levels of normalized T-cell clonal expansion were also seen in some patients who did not respond. The antigen specificity of the peripheral T cells that underwent clonal expansion was not determined. After ivuxolimab, CD8+ T cells had more expanded clones than CD4+ T cells on average. At doses of 0.1 to 3.0 mg/kg, clonal expansion of both CD4+ and CD8+ blood T cells was observed from baseline to week 6. Partial responders in the 0.1-3.0 mg/kg groups had among the lowest normalized peripheral clonal expansion, especially among CD8+ T cells.

Details on this clone: The target of this receptor is not known. No much larger clone is present one base from it, and per-base qualities are unavailable.

Patients with a history of autoimmune disease or receiving systemic immunosuppression were excluded from the trial. Peripheral blood for TCR sequencing was collected from all dose cohorts at baseline, on cycle 4 day 1, and on cycle 7 day 1. The samples were drawn from a first-in-human, open-label, multicenter phase I dose-escalation trial of ivuxolimab. Adults with locally advanced or metastatic melanoma, renal cell, hepatocellular, or head and neck squamous cell carcinoma were enrolled in the trial. Before TCR sequencing, CD4+ T cells and CD8+ T cells were sorted from peripheral blood as separate populations. Reading the germline V gene gives CDR1 SGHTA and CDR2 FQGTGA. From cysteine to phenylalanine, the CDR3 is 16 amino acids long. Just CDR3 DNA is preserved here, 48 bases in frame from base 1. Unmatched junction bases come to 11, with V trimmed by 1 base and J by 5 bases. Genomic DNA was extracted from sorted cells for sequencing of the TCRbeta CDR3 region. The immunoSEQ Assay was used for sequencing of TCRbeta CDR3 regions. TCRdb obtained this table from immuneACCESS and retained in-frame rearrangements with V and J assigned. These tables miss some clones; where compared with another copy, unresolved V genes account for less than half of the shortfall, and the remainder is unexplained. Within this sample are about 88,000 clones, with about 85% of them counted one time only. Around 4% of the sample comes from the top ten.

This specimen consisted of CD4+ or CD8+ T cells sorted from blood, obtained in a trial of the OX40 agonist ivuxolimab. The source is an adult with an advanced solid tumor such as melanoma, head and neck, liver or kidney cancer. The chain employs TRBV7-3 and TRBJ2-7, with 7 bases matching TRBD2. The CDR3 corresponds to CASSLKGGATWDEQYF. The nucleotide sequence reads TGTGCCAGCAGCTTAAAGGGAGGGGCCACCTGGGACGAGCAGTACTTC.